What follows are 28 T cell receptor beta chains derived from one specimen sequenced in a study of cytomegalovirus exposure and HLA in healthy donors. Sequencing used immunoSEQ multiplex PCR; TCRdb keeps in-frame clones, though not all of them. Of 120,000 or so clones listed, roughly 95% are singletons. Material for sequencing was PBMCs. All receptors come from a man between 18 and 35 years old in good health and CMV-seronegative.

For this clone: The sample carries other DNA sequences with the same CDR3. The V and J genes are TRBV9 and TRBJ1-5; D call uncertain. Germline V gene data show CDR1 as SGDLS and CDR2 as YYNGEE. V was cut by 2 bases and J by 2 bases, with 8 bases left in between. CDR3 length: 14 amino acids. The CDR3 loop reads CASSVSSGNQPQHF. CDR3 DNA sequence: TGTGCCAGCAGCGTTAGTAGTGGCAATCAGCCCCAGCATTTT. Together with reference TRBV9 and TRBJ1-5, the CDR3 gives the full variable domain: DSGVTQTPKHLITATGQRVTLRCSPRSGDLSVYWYQQSLDQGLQFLIQYYNGEERAKGNILERFSAQQFPDLHSELNLSSLELGDSALYFCASSVSSGNQPQHFGDGTRLSIL.

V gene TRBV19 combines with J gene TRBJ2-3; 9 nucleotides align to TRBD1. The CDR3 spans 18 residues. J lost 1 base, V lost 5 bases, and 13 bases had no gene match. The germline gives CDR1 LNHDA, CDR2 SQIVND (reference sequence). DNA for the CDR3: TGTGCCAGTAGTCTGGGACAGGGACGGGCCGGGGGCACAGATACGCAGTATTTT. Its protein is CASSLGQGRAGGTDTQYF.

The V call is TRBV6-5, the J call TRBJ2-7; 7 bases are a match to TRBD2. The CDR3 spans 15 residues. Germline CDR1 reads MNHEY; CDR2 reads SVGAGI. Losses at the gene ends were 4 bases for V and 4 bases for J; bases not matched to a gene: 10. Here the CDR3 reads CASSFEGGRFYEQYF. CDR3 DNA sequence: TGTGCCAGCAGTTTTGAGGGAGGGCGATTTTACGAGCAGTACTTC.

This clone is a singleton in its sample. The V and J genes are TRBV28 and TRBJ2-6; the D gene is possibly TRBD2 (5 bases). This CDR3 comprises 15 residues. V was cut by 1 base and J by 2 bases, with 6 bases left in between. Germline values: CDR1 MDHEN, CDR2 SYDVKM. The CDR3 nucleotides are TGTGCCAGCAGTTTATCCGGGACTGGGGCCAACGTCCTGACTTTC. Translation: CASSLSGTGANVLTF. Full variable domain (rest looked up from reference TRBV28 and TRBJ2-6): DVKVTQSSRYLVKRTGEKVFLECVQDMDHENMFWYRQDPGLGLRLIYFSYDVKMKEKGDIPEGYSVSREKKERFSLILESASTNQTSMYLCASSLSGTGANVLTFGAGSRLTVL.

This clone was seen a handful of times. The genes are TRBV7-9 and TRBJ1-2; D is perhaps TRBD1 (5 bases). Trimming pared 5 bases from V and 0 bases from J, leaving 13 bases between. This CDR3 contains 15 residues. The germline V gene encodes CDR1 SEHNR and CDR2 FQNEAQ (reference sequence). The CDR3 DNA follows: TGTGCCAGCAGCCACGGGGGGAGCACTAACTATGGCTACACCTTC. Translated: CASSHGGSTNYGYTF.

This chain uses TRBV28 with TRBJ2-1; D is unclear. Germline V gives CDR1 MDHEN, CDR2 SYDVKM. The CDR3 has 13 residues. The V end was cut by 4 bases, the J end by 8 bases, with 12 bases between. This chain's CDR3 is CASSSLSVDEQFF. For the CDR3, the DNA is TGTGCCAGCAGTTCTTTGTCCGTAGATGAGCAGTTCTTC.

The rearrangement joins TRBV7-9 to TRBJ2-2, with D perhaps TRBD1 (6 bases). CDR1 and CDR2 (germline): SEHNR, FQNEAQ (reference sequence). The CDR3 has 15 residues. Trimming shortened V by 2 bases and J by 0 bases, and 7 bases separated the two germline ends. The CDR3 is CASSLTGTNTGELFF. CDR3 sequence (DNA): TGTGCCAGCAGCTTAACAGGGACGAACACCGGGGAGCTGTTTTTT. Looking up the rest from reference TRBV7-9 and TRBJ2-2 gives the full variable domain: DTGVSQNPRHKITKRGQNVTFRCDPISEHNRLYWYRQTLGQGPEFLTYFQNEAQLEKSRLLSDRFSAERPKGSFSTLEIQRTEQGDSAMYLCASSLTGTNTGELFFGEGSRLTVL.

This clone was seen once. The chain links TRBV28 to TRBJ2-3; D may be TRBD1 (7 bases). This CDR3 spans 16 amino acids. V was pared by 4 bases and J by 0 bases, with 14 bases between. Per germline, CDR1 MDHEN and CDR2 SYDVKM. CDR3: CASSSQEGASTDTQYF. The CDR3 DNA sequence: TGTGCCAGCAGTTCCCAGGAGGGGGCTAGCACAGATACGCAGTATTTT.

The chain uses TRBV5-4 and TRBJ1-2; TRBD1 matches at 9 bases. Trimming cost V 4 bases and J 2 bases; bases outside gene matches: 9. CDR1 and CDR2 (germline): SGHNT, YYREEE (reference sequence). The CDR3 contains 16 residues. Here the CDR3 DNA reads TGTGCCAGCAGCGAGGGGACAGGGATATTGAACTATGGCTACACCTTC. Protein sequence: CASSEGTGILNYGYTF.

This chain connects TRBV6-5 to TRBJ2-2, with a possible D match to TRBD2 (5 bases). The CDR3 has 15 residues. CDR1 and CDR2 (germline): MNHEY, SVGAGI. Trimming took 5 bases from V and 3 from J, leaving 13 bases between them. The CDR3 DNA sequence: TGTGCCAGCAGTCAGGACTTCTTTTACACCGGGGAGCTGTTTTTT. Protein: CASSQDFFYTGELFF.

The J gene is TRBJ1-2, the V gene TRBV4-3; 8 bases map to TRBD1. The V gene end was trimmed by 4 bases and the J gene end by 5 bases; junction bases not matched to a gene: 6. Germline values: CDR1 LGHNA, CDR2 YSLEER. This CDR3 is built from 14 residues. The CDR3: CASSRRTGSYGYTF. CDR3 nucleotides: TGCGCCAGCAGCCGTAGGACAGGGTCATATGGCTACACCTTC.

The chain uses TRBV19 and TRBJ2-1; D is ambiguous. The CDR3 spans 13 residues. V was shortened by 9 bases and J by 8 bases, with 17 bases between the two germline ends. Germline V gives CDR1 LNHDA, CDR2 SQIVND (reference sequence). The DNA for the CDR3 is TGTGCCAGGAAAAACATAACCTTCCATGAGCAGTTCTTC. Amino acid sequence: CARKNITFHEQFF.

The CDR3 sequence is CAWSGTIQYF. CDR3 sequence (DNA): TGTGCCTGGAGCGGGACTATTCAGTACTTC. The chain uses TRBV30 and TRBJ2-4; D possibly corresponds to TRBD2 (6 bases). Per germline, CDR1 GTSNPN and CDR2 SVGIG (reference sequence). This CDR3 has 10 residues. V dropped 3 bases and J dropped 10 bases, with 7 bases sitting between them.

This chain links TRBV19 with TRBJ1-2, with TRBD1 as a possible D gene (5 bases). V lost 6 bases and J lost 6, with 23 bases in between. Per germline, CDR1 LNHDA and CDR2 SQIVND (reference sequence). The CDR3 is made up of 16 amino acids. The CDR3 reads CASRTSNGRRGHGYTF. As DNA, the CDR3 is TGTGCCAGTAGGACATCTAATGGTCGAAGGGGCCATGGCTACACCTTC.

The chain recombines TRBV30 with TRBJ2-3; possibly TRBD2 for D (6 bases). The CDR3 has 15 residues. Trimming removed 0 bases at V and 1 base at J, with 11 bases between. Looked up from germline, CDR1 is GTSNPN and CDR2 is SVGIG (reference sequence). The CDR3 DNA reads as TGTGCCTGGAGTGTATGGGCGGGGCGCACAGATACGCAGTATTTT. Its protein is CAWSVWAGRTDTQYF.

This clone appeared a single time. The CDR3 loop reads CASSPSGLAGAGEQFF. In DNA form, the CDR3 reads TGTGCCAGCTCACCATCGGGACTAGCGGGAGCAGGAGAGCAGTTCTTC. The rearrangement links TRBV18 to TRBJ2-1; 14 nucleotides match TRBD2. V was pared by 2 bases and J by 10 bases, with 7 bases of the junction left unmatched. The CDR3 is 16 residues long. The germline V gene encodes CDR1 KGHSH and CDR2 LQKENI.

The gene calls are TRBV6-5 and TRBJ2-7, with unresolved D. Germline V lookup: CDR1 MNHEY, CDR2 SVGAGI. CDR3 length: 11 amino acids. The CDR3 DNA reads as TGTGCAGTCAGGCCGTCCTACGAGCAGTACTTC. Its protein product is CAVRPSYEQYF.

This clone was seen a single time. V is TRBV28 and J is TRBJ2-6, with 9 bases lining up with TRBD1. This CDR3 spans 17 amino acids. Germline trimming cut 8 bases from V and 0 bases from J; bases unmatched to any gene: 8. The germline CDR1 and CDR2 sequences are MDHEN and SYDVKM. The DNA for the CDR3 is TGTGCCAGCTTATTCCGGGACAGGGTCTCTGGGGCCAACGTCCTGACTTTC. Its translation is CASLFRDRVSGANVLTF.

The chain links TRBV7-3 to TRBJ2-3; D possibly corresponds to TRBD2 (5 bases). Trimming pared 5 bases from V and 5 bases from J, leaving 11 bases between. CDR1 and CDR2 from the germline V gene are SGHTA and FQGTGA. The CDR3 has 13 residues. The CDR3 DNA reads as TGTGCCAGCAGCCGCAGCGGTGGAGATACGCAGTATTTT. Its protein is CASSRSGGDTQYF.

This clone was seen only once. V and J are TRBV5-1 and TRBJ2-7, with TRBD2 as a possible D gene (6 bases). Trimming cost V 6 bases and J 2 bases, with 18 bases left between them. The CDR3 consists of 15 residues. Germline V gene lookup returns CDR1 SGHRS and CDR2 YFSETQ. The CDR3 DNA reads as TGCGCCAGCACCCCCCTGGGGGGTCCGACCTACGAGCAGTACTTC. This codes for CASTPLGGPTYEQYF.

CDR3 bases: TGTGCCTGGAGTAGTGACAGGGGCTACGAGCAGTACTTC. This translates into CAWSSDRGYEQYF. The chain recombines TRBV30 with TRBJ2-7; 8 positions agree with TRBD1. The CDR3 consists of 13 residues. Germline V CDR1 and CDR2: GTSNPN, SVGIG (reference sequence). J gave up 3 bases and V 2 bases, and 3 bases lay outside the gene matches.

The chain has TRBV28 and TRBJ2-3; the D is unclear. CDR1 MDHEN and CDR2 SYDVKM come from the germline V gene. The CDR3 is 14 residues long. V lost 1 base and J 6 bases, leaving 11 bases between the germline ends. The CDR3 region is CASSLLAGSDTQYF. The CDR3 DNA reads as TGTGCCAGCAGTTTATTAGCCGGGTCCGATACGCAGTATTTT. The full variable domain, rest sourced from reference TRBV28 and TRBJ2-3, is DVKVTQSSRYLVKRTGEKVFLECVQDMDHENMFWYRQDPGLGLRLIYFSYDVKMKEKGDIPEGYSVSREKKERFSLILESASTNQTSMYLCASSLLAGSDTQYFGPGTRLTVL.

DNA for the CDR3: TGTGCCAGCTCACCTCTGGGGAGGCTAACACCAGATACGCAGTATTTT. Its protein product is CASSPLGRLTPDTQYF. The rearrangement joins TRBV18 to TRBJ2-3; TRBD2 is a possible D gene (6 bases). This CDR3 contains 16 residues. V was clipped by 3 bases and J by 4 bases, with 17 bases between them. CDR1 is KGHSH, CDR2 LQKENI, per germline.

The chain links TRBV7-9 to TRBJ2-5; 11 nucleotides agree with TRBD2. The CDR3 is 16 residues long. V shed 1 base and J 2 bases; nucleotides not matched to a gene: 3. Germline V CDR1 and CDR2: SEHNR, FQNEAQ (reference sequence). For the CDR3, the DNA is TGTGCCAGCAGCTTAGGGGGACTAGCGGATCAAGAGACCCAGTACTTC. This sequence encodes CASSLGGLADQETQYF.

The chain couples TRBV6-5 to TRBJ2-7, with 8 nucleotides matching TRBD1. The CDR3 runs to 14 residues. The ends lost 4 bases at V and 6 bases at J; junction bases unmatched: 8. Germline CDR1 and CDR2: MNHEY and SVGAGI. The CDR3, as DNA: TGTGCCAGCAGTTCTCAAATTGACAGGGGCGAGCAGTACTTC. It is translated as CASSSQIDRGEQYF.

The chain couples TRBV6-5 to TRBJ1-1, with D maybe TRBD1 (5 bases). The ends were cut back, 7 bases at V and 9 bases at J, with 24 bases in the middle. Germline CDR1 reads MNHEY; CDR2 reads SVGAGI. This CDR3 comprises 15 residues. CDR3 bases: TGTGCCAGCACCCACGGTGGTTGGGGGGGTGTGCAAGCTTTCTTT. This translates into CASTHGGWGGVQAFF.

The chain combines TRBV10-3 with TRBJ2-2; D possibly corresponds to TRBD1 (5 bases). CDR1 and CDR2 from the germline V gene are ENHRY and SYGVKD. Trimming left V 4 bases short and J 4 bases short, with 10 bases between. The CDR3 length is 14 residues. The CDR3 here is CAISAGPATGELFF. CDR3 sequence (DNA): TGTGCCATCAGTGCAGGGCCCGCCACCGGGGAGCTGTTTTTT.

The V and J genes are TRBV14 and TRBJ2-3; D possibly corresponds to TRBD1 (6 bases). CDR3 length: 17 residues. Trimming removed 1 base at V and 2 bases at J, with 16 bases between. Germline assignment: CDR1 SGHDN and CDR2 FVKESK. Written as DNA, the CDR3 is TGTGCCAGCAGCCAAGCCAGGGGCCTCGGCCTCACAGATACGCAGTATTTT. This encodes CASSQARGLGLTDTQYF.